This is a list of T cell receptor beta chains from one sample in a study of blood T cell repertoires in COVID-19. Using immunoSEQ multiplex PCR, the repertoire was profiled, and TCRdb retains in-frame clones only, with some absent. The sample has 220,000 or so clones, around 83% seen once. The specimen sequenced was PBMCs or T cells enriched from blood (not recorded which). All receptors come from a woman aged 40 to 50 who had recovered from COVID-19. The conserved cysteine and the conserved F or W are not part of the CDR3 here.

cdr3_aa,v_call,j_call
SVGGTQGGEKLF,TRBV29-1,TRBJ1-4
ASSLGASNSPLH,TRBV7-9,TRBJ1-6
ASSSKGDEQF,TRBV18,TRBJ2-1
ASSLRGGRTEAF,TRBV28,TRBJ1-1
ATSGSSGRSSYNEQF,TRBV24-1,TRBJ2-1
SASQGGRNQPQH,TRBV20-1,TRBJ1-5
ASTHWGESEKLF,TRBV11-2,TRBJ1-4
ATSRGGAVRGNEQF,TRBV15,TRBJ2-1
ASSQGEGAQGYT,TRBV3-1/TRBV3-2,TRBJ1-2
ASSVPGVVPYEQY,TRBV28,TRBJ2-7
ASSQYFQGGALSGANVLT,TRBV5-1,TRBJ2-6
ASSLLNQPQH,TRBV28,TRBJ1-5
ASSLGDQETQY,TRBV18,TRBJ2-5
ASSERSGTSFF,TRBV25-1,TRBJ2-1
ASSWGENEQY,TRBV28,TRBJ2-7
ASSQVGAGRPRYEQY,TRBV4-1,TRBJ2-7
ASNPGDSPSTLH,TRBV5-6,TRBJ1-6
ASSATSDTETQY,TRBV11-3,TRBJ2-5
ASSPPLAGSIQY,TRBV18,TRBJ2-4
ASSYSLDSGNTNEQF,TRBV6-2/TRBV6-3,TRBJ2-1
ASSEVLAGAAGELF,TRBV2,TRBJ2-2
ASSKPQGNTEAF,TRBV6-2/TRBV6-3,TRBJ1-1
ASSRGLAVYNEQF,TRBV28,TRBJ2-1
ATSSRSDPFDFNQPQH,TRBV15,TRBJ1-5
ASRRVPGGPNEQF,TRBV11-2,TRBJ2-1
ASSSSTPADTQY,TRBV11-2,TRBJ2-3
ASSQGAGTDTQY,TRBV3-1/TRBV3-2,TRBJ2-3
ASSAGLAGTFYNEQF,TRBV19,TRBJ2-1
ASSFRTSGNTGELF,TRBV27,TRBJ2-2
ASSRRQGNTEAF,TRBV11-2,TRBJ1-1
ASAPGQGMPEAF,TRBV27,TRBJ1-1
ASSYRGRDEQY,TRBV6-5,TRBJ2-7
ASSPGLQNTEAF,TRBV19,TRBJ1-1
ASSPPDRDLGYT,TRBV19,TRBJ1-2
ASSLVWTVSSGANVLT,TRBV3-1/TRBV3-2,TRBJ2-6
ASLRLTGGSDTQY,TRBV7-2,TRBJ2-3
ASSLFRDNSPLH,TRBV11-2,TRBJ1-6
ASSTGTRNTIY,TRBV28,TRBJ1-3
ASSFLRDGYT,TRBV19,TRBJ1-2
ASSSPPWRYNSPLH,TRBV28,TRBJ1-6
SVGTELYQPQH,TRBV29-1,TRBJ1-5
ASSIERGNYGYT,TRBV2,TRBJ1-2
ASSYRGLTDTQY,TRBV6-6,TRBJ2-3
AIRHSGSIDETQY,TRBV10-3,TRBJ2-5
SDGLAGGPV,TRBV29-1,TRBJ2-1
ASSYPRQTDTQY,TRBV7-9,TRBJ2-3
ASSESASGSTDTQY,TRBV25-1,TRBJ2-3
ASSLVVGTEYNEQF,TRBV5-1,TRBJ2-1
ASSLLAGAAGDTQY,TRBV5-1,TRBJ2-3
ASSQLLPSGNTIY,TRBV18,TRBJ1-3
ASSYFLAQPQH,TRBV28,TRBJ1-5
ASSLTAGLNTGELF,TRBV4-1,TRBJ2-2
ASSFSSNSPLH,TRBV7-9,TRBJ1-6
ASSPQTKSNEQF,TRBV14,TRBJ2-1